This T cell receptor (beta chain) was identified in a study of blood T cell repertoires in COVID-19. V gave up 1 base and J gave up 7 bases; unmatched junction bases: 5. Germline V gene lookup returns CDR1 SGHVS and CDR2 FNYEAQ. This CDR3 contains 14 residues. Profiled with immunoSEQ multiplex PCR; TCRdb holds only in-frame clones, not every one. The table shows about 160,000 clones, with more than 70% occurring only once. The material sequenced was peripheral blood. The gene calls are TRBV7-6 and TRBJ1-1; 8 bases map to TRBD1. The TCR sequence derives from a man aged 55-75 years with acute or convalescent COVID-19. The CDR3 loop reads CASSLVLQGGEAFF. Here the CDR3 DNA reads TGTGCCAGCAGCTTAGTCTTACAGGGGGGTGAAGCTTTCTTT.